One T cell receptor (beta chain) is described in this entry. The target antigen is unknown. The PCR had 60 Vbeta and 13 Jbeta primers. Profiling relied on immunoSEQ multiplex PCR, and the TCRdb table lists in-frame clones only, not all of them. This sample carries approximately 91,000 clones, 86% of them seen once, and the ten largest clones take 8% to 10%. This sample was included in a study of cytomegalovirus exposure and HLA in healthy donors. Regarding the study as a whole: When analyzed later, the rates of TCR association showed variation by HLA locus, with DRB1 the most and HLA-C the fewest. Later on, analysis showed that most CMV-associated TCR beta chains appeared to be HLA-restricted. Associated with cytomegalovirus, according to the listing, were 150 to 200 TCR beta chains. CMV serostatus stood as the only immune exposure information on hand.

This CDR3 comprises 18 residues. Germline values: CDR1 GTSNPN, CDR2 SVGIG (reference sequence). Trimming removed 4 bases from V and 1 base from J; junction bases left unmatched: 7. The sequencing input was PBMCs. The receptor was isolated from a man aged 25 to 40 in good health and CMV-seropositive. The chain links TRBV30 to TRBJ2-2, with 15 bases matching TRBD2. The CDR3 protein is CAWIPRTSGRENTGELFF. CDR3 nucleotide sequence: TGTGCCTGGATTCCCCGGACTAGCGGGAGGGAGAACACCGGGGAGCTGTTTTTT.